The T cell receptor beta chain under discussion was sequenced for a study of blood T cell repertoires in COVID-19 (dated by TCRdb to about 2020). For the study in its entirety: The collaborator samples originated in the United States, Italy and Spain and spanned the acute and convalescent phases of COVID-19. The prospective study material was composed of cDNA or gDNA derived from T cells, B-cell-depleted T cells, or PBMCs. Deeply sampled blood TCRbeta repertoires from subjects exposed to, actively infected with, or recovered from COVID-19 were included in the dataset. A freely available public database, intended as a resource for researchers studying the immune response to SARS-CoV-2, is where the repertoires were released. The samples were drawn from two sources: the first 160 participants of the ongoing ImmuneRACE study, and over 1,000 subjects contributed by 6 global collaborators. A de-identified subject ID, COVID-19 status, age in years and sex were almost always included in the sample metadata. Where HLA class I and class II types were available, the types were taken from metadata supplied by the sample provider, not from assay-based typing.

The CDR3 numbers 15 residues from cysteine through phenylalanine. Solely the CDR3 DNA is kept, with 45 bases framed from the first base. Per the germline V gene, SGHTS is the CDR1 and YDEGEE is the CDR2. The V and J ends are trimmed by 3 bases and 0 bases, leaving 10 bases between them. TCRbeta CDR3 regions were amplified from genomic DNA by means of the immunoSEQ Assay, a bias-controlled multiplex PCR. The paper's data handling went like this. Nucleated cell counts per sample were estimated from amplification of reference gene primers within the assay. To quantify the absolute abundance of each unique TCRbeta CDR3 rearrangement, sequence reads were collapsed and filtered. For each sample, productive Simpson clonality was calculated as the square root of Simpson's diversity index over productive rearrangements. What TCRdb holds here is the immuneACCESS table cut down to in-frame rearrangements. Part of the clones is not present; checked against another copy, under half of the missing clones reflect an unresolved V gene, and the others are unexplained. V and J calls and clone size are those listed in that table; D and trimming were worked out from the DNA. This sample gives some 220,000 clones in total; 70% to 90% of them show up just once. In total, the top ten clones hold 2.9% of the sample.

Points the paper makes about the study in general: Clinical and demographic metadata were provided uncurated, with the amount varying by source and participant.

Another Seattle source contributed samples from volunteer blood donors who had recovered from COVID-19. Collaborating institutions collected whole blood in K2EDTA tubes following their own protocols. For TCRbeta analysis, collaborators shipped samples in one of three forms: frozen whole blood, isolated PBMCs, or DNA extracted from either of those sample types. On this clone itself: The antigen it binds to is not known. Base qualities are not at hand, and no much larger clone is one base apart.

Sequencing was performed on peripheral blood. The TCR originated in a man between 45 and 60 years old who had recovered from COVID-19. The V and J genes are TRBV5-8 and TRBJ1-5; matching of 5 bases hints at TRBD1 as the D gene. The DNA sequence is given as TGTGCCAGCAGCTCGACAGTTTTTAGCAATCAGCCCCAGCATTTT. Its coded protein is CASSSTVFSNQPQHF.